The sequence of this T cell receptor beta chain was determined in a study of T cells in localized non-small cell lung cancer (dated by TCRdb to 2018 to 2021). Describing the broader study: The study examined T cell repertoires in a few hundred patients with early-stage NSCLC and compared tumors with uninvolved tumor-adjacent lungs. All 250 or so NSCLC patients in the cohort were treatment-naive and had localized lung tumors that were resected. NSCLC patients had a mean age of approximately 66 years, and 120 to 150 were male and 85 to 110 female. Beyond this particular receptor, the publication reports: Higher blood T cell density associated with longer overall survival, while higher adjacent-lung clonality associated with shorter survival. The highest T cell clonality was observed in uninvolved tumor-adjacent lung, where clonality exceeded that of tumor, suggesting that antigenic responses were more focused in uninvolved tumor-adjacent lung. A median of about 61 of the top 100 tumor clones turned up in the paired uninvolved adjacent lung, and around 27 of those clones also ranked among the top 100 of that same adjacent lung. Because multi-region tumor sequencing was not done, intratumor heterogeneity could not be ruled out. Since the design was exploratory, TCR variables were selected using unadjusted p-values with no false-discovery rate correction.

Germline trimming amounts to 0 bases on V and 0 bases on J, with 15 as the count of junction bases outside the gene matches. From cysteine to phenylalanine, the CDR3 is 21 amino acids long. The retained sequence is limited to the CDR3, 63 bases, with the frame set at the first base. The germline V gene gives CDR1 as MGHRA and CDR2 as YSYEKL. The immunoSEQ Assay was used to sequence TCR beta CDR3 regions from DNA. Concerning the study's data processing: T cell density was computed as TCR beta template counts normalized to usable DNA estimated by amplifying housekeeping genes. Using the preseqR package, richness was estimated by extrapolating to 120,000 templates for tissue samples and 400,000 templates for PBMC samples. Clonality was defined as one minus Pielou's evenness. To identify tissue-enriched TCRs, differential abundance testing was run on productive amino-acid clonotypes with a minimum total count of 5 and an alpha of 0.1. The Jaccard Index and the Morisita Overlap Index were used to quantify repertoire overlap between compartments. TCR beta CDR3s were clustered by GLIPH together with public tetramer-defined viral CDR3s, and at least three viral sequences plus V-gene enrichment were required for viral motifs. Entries here come from immuneACCESS through TCRdb and include only in-frame sequences with V and J called. Some clones fail to appear in such tables; in the studies checked, an unresolved V gene covers under half of the shortfall, and the cause of the remainder is unknown. D and trimming were read from the DNA, whereas the V and J calls and clone size are those reported in that table. This sample is represented by 20,000 to 25,000 clones; around nine tenths of them were singletons. The ten largest clones capture about an eighth of the sample.

Note on this clone: Its antigen target is currently unknown. No per-base quality is available; no much larger clone lies one base away.

At diagnosis, tumor, uninvolved tumor-adjacent lung and peripheral blood were collected and then preserved as a mix of FFPE and fresh-frozen material. For TCR repertoire profiling, the blood samples were analyzed as peripheral blood mononuclear cells. The material was peripheral blood, obtained before any cancer treatment. The TCR originated in a male donor older than 55 with stage I lung adenocarcinoma. The chain couples TRBV4-1 to TRBJ2-1, with TRBD2 identical over 9 junction bases. CDR3 region: CASSQDSRAGGRRSSYNEQFF. The base sequence is TGCGCCAGCAGCCAAGATAGTAGGGCGGGGGGGCGCCGAAGCTCCTACAATGAGCAGTTCTTC.